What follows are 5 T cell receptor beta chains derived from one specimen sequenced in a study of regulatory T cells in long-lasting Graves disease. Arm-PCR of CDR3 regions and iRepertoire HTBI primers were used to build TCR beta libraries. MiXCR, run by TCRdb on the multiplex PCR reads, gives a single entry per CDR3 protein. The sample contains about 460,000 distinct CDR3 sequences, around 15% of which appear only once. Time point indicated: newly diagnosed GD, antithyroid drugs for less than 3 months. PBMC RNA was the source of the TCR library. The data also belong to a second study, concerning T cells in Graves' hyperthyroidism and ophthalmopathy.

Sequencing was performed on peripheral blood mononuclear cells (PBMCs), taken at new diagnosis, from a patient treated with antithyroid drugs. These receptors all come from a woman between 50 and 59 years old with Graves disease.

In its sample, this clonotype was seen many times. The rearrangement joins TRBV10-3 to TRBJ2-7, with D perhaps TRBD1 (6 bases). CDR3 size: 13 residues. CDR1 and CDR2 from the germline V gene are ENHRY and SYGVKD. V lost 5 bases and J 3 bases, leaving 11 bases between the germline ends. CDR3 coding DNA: TGTGCCATCAGTACAGGGTCTCTCTACGAGCAGTACTTC. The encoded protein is CAISTGSLYEQYF.

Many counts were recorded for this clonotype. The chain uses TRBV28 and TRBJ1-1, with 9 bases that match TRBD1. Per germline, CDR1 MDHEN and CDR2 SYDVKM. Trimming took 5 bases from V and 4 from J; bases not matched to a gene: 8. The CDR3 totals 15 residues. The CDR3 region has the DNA TGTGCCAGCAGTCTCGGACAGGGGATTGCCACTGAAGCTTTCTTT. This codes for CASSLGQGIATEAFF.

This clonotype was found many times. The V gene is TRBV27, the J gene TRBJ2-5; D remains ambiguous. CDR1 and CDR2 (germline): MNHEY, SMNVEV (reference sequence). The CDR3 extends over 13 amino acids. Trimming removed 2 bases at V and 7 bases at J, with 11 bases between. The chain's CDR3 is CASSLAPLGTQYF. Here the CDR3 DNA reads TGTGCCAGCAGTTTAGCCCCTCTTGGGACCCAGTACTTC.

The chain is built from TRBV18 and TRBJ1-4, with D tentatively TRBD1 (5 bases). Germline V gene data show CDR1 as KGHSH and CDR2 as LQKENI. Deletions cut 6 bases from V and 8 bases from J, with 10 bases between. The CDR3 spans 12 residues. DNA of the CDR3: TGTGCCAGCTCTTCGACAGACGAAAAACTGTTTTTT. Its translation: CASSSTDEKLFF.

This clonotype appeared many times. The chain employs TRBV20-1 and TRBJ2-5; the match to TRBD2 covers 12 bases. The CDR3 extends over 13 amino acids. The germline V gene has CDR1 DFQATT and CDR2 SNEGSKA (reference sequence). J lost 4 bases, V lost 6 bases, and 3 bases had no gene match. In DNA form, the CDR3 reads TGCAGTGCCAGACTAGCGGGAGTAGAGACCCAGTACTTC. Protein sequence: CSARLAGVETQYF.